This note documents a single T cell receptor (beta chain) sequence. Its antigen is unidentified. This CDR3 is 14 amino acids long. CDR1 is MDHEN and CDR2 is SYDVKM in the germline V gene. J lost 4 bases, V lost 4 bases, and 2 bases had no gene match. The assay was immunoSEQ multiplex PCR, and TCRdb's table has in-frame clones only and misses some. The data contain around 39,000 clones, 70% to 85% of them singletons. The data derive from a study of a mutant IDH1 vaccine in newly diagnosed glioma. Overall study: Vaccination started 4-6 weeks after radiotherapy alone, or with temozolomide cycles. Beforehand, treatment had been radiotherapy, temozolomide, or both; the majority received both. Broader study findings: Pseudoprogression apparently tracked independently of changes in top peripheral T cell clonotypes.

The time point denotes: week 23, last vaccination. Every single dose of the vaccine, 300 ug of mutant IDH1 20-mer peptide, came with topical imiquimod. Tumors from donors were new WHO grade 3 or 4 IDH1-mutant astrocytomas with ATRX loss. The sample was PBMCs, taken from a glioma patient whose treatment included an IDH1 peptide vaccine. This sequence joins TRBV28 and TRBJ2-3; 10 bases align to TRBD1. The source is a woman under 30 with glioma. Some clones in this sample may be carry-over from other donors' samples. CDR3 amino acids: CASSSTGGPDTQYF. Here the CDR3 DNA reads TGTGCCAGCAGTTCGACAGGGGGCCCAGATACGCAGTATTTT.